The 7 T cell receptor beta chains listed next were all sequenced from one sample in a study of shared clonotypes between healthy human individuals. TCRdb keeps only in-frame clones here, not all; method: immunoSEQ multiplex PCR. The data contain 2 million to 3 million clones, 93% of them singletons. Sequencing used naive CD4+ T cells from PBMCs. As for subset: CD45RA+ positively selected. These receptors were collected from a man aged 18 to 29 in good health. Some clones in this sample may be carry-over from other donors' samples.

Only one count was recorded for this clone. The sample carries other DNA sequences with the same CDR3. CDR3 loop: CASSLSVETQYF. The CDR3, as DNA: TGCGCCAGCAGCTTGTCGGTAGAGACCCAGTACTTC. This rearrangement joins TRBV5-1 to TRBJ2-5; no reliable D call. Trimming took off 1 base at V and 4 bases at J, with 5 bases between the two ends. Germline values: CDR1 SGHRS, CDR2 YFSETQ. The length of the CDR3 is 12 residues.

This chain joins TRBV5-1 and TRBJ2-5; D is perhaps TRBD1 or TRBD2 (5 bases each). V was clipped by 0 bases and J by 4 bases, with 13 bases between them. This CDR3 is built from 15 residues. CDR1 and CDR2 from the germline V gene are SGHRS and YFSETQ. CDR3 sequence (DNA): TGCGCCAGCAGCTTGGGCGCAGGGAGCACAGAGACCCAGTACTTC. This sequence encodes CASSLGAGSTETQYF.

Turning to this clone: In the same sample, other DNA sequences code for this CDR3. The chain couples TRBV5-4 to TRBJ2-5, with no clear D. This CDR3 has 13 amino acids. Germline V lookup: CDR1 SGHNT, CDR2 YYREEE (reference sequence). V lost 0 bases to trimming and J lost 5 bases, with 8 bases between them. The CDR3 sequence is CASSLGVVETQYF. DNA for the CDR3: TGTGCCAGCAGCTTGGGGGTGGTGGAGACCCAGTACTTC.

In DNA form, the CDR3 reads TGCGCCAGCAGCTTAAATCCAGGGGGGGTCGATGAGCAGTTCTTC. This sequence encodes CASSLNPGGVDEQFF. The chain employs TRBV5-1 and TRBJ2-1, with D perhaps matching TRBD1 or TRBD2 (7 bases each). CDR3 length equals 15 residues. Germline V gene data show CDR1 as SGHRS and CDR2 as YFSETQ. The V end was cut by 2 bases, the J end by 8 bases, with 17 bases between.

CDR3 DNA sequence: TGTGCCAGCAGCATCTGGGGAACGGCCTCTGGAAACACCATATATTTT. Protein sequence: CASSIWGTASGNTIYF. The chain combines TRBV7-9 with TRBJ1-3; no clear D gene. Per the germline V gene, CDR1 is SEHNR and CDR2 is FQNEAQ (reference sequence). Trimming removed 5 bases from V and 0 bases from J, with 14 bases in between. This CDR3 has 16 amino acids.

V gene TRBV28 combines with J gene TRBJ2-7, with 13 bases matching TRBD2. CDR1 is MDHEN, CDR2 SYDVKM, per germline. V trimming: 6 bases; J trimming: 3 bases; junction bases outside the gene matches: 2. The CDR3 consists of 14 residues. The CDR3 spells CASSRLAGGYEQYF. The CDR3 DNA is TGTGCCAGCAGCCGACTAGCGGGAGGCTACGAGCAGTACTTC.

This chain joins TRBV4-3 and TRBJ2-2; no firm D call. The CDR3 runs to 15 residues. Germline-derived CDR1 and CDR2 are LGHNA and YSLEER. Trimming shortened V by 4 bases and J by 5 bases, and 14 bases separated the two germline ends. DNA of the CDR3: TGCGCCAGCAGCCCAGGCCGTACTCTAACCGGGGAGCTGTTTTTT. Protein sequence: CASSPGRTLTGELFF.